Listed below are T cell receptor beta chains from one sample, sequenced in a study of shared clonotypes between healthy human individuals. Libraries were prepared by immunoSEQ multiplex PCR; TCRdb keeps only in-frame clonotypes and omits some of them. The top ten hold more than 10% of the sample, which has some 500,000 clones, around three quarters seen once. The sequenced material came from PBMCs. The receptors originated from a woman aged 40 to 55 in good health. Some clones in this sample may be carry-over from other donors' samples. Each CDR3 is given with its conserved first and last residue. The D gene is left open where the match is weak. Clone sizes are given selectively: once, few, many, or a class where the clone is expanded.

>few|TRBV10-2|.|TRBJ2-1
CASSDRGNEQFF
TGCGCCAGCAGTGATCGGGGGAATGAGCAGTTCTTC
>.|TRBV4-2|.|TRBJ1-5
CASWGGGNQPQHF
TGTGCCAGCTGGGGGGGCGGCAATCAGCCCCAGCATTTT
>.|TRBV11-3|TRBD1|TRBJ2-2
CASSLVTGGAGTGELFF
TGTGCCAGCAGCTTAGTCACAGGGGGCGCAGGTACCGGGGAGCTGTTTTTT
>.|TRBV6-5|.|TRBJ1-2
CASSLRRRNYGYTF
TGTGCCAGCAGCCTTAGGCGGCGCAACTATGGCTACACCTTC
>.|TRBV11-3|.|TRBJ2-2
CASSLEGGVGELFF
TGTGCCAGCAGCTTAGAAGGGGGGGTCGGGGAGCTGTTTTTT
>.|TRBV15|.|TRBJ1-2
CATSREGLTNYGYTF
TGTGCCACCAGCAGAGAAGGGCTCACCAACTATGGCTACACCTTC
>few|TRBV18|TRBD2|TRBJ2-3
CASSPNPSGSTDTQYF
TGTGCCAGCTCACCAAACCCTAGCGGTAGCACAGATACGCAGTATTTT
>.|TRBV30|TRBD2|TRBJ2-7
CAWSRGLVPYEQYF
TGTGCCTGGAGTCGGGGACTAGTTCCCTACGAGCAGTACTTC
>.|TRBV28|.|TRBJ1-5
CASSLAGGNQPQHF
TGTGCCAGCAGTTTAGCAGGGGGCAATCAGCCCCAGCATTTT
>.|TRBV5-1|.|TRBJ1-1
CASSLASGATEAFF
TGCGCCAGCAGCTTGGCCTCAGGGGCGACTGAAGCTTTCTTT
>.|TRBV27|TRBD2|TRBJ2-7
CASSLWREGSEQYF
TGTGCCAGCAGTTTATGGCGGGAGGGCTCCGAGCAGTACTTC
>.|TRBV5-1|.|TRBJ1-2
CASSLEGREANGYTF
TGCGCCAGCAGCTTGGAGGGTAGAGAAGCCAATGGCTACACCTTC
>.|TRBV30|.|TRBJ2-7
CAWKGSDASYEQYF
TGTGCCTGGAAGGGGAGCGATGCTTCCTACGAGCAGTACTTC
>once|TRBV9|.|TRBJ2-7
CASSPAPERNSYEQYF
TGTGCCAGCAGCCCTGCTCCAGAGCGGAACTCCTACGAGCAGTACTTC
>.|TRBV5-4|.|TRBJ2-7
CASSPFVGEQYF
TGTGCCAGCAGCCCCTTCGTCGGCGAGCAGTACTTC
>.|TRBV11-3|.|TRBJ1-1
CASSRGSDTEAFF
TGTGCCAGCAGTCGAGGGTCTGACACTGAAGCTTTCTTT
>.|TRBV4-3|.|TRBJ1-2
CASSLKDNTMLTF
TGCGCCAGCAGCCTTAAGGACAATACTATGCTTACCTTC
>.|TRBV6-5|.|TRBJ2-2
CASSYVGGTKAGELFF
TGTGCCAGCAGTTACGTCGGGGGCACTAAGGCCGGGGAGCTGTTTTTT
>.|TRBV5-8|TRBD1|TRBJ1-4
CASSLHRGPTNEKLFF
TGTGCCAGCAGCTTACACAGGGGTCCAACTAATGAAAAACTGTTTTTT
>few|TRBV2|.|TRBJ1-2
CASREAAYGYTF
TGTGCCAGCCGAGAGGCGGCGTATGGCTACACCTTC
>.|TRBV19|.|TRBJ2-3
CASSTPRRTDTQYF
TGTGCCAGTAGTACCCCCAGGCGCACAGATACGCAGTATTTT
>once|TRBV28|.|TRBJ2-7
CASSLGNPYEQYF
TGTGCCAGCAGTTTGGGGAATCCCTACGAGCAGTACTTC
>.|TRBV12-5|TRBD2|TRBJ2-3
CASGFAPTSGSVDTQYF
TGTGCTAGTGGTTTCGCACCTACTAGCGGGAGTGTAGATACGCAATATTTT
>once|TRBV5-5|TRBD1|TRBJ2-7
CASSLGRTGGYEQYF
TGTGCCAGCAGCTTGGGCCGGACAGGGGGCTACGAGCAGTACTTC
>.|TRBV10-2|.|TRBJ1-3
CASSGGRASSGNTIYF
TGCGCCAGCAGTGGAGGAAGGGCGAGCTCTGGAAACACCATATATTTT
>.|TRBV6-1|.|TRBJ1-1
CASRIGGRWAEAFF
TGTGCCAGCAGGATTGGGGGGCGATGGGCTGAAGCTTTCTTT
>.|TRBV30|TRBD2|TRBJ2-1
CAWRGSGSYNEQFF
TGTGCCTGGAGAGGTAGCGGGAGTTACAATGAGCAGTTCTTC
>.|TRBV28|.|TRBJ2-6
CASQRFSGANVLTF
TGTGCCAGCCAAAGATTCTCTGGGGCCAACGTCCTGACTTTC
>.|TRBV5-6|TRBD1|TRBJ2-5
CASSVQGAGETQYF
TGTGCCAGCAGCGTACAGGGGGCCGGGGAGACCCAGTACTTC
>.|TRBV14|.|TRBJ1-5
CASSQGWGNQPQHF
TGTGCCAGCAGCCAAGGTTGGGGCAATCAGCCCCAGCATTTT
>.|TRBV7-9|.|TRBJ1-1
CASSLGSGRTFF
TGTGCCAGCAGCTTAGGAAGTGGGAGGACTTTCTTT
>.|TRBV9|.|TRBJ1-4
CASSVGVGSNEKLFF
TGTGCCAGCAGCGTAGGTGTGGGGAGTAATGAAAAACTGTTTTTT
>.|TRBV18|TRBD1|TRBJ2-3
CASSPRGQGGTDTQYF
TGTGCCAGCTCACCACGGGGACAGGGGGGCACAGATACGCAGTATTTT
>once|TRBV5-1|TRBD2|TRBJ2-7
CASSSLPSGFNSYEQYF
TGCGCCAGCAGCTCCCTACCTAGCGGATTTAACTCCTACGAGCAGTACTTC
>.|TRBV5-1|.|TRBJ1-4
CASSLDRLATNEKLFF
TGCGCCAGCAGCTTGGATCGGCTAGCAACTAATGAAAAACTGTTTTTT